This T cell receptor (beta chain) was recovered during a study of blood T cell repertoires in COVID-19 (dated by TCRdb to the early 2020s). For the study in its entirety: The collaborator samples originated in the United States, Italy and Spain and spanned the acute and convalescent phases of COVID-19. The prospective study material was composed of cDNA or gDNA derived from T cells, B-cell-depleted T cells, or PBMCs. Subjects who had been exposed to COVID-19, were actively infected with it, or had recovered from it provided the deeply sampled blood TCRbeta repertoires that made up the dataset. The repertoires were made available in a free public database intended to serve as a resource for research on the immune response to SARS-CoV-2. The samples were drawn from two sources: the first 160 participants of the ongoing ImmuneRACE study, and over 1,000 subjects contributed by 6 global collaborators. Where available, HLA class I and class II types were taken from metadata supplied by the sample provider and were not determined by assay-based typing. Sample metadata almost always included a de-identified subject ID, COVID-19 status, age in years and sex. Study-wide conclusions, independent of this receptor: How much clinical and demographic metadata was included differed by source and by participant, and the metadata was provided uncurated.

One collaborating source in Seattle enrolled patients during active infection and followed them longitudinally through the course of disease. Whole blood was collected in K2EDTA tubes by collaborating institutions according to the institutions' own protocols. Collaborator samples were shipped for TCRbeta analysis as frozen whole blood, isolated PBMCs, or DNA extracted from either sample type. The germline V gene supplies CDR1 KGHSH and CDR2 LQKENI. The CDR3 numbers 16 residues from cysteine through phenylalanine. Kept here is only the CDR3 DNA, which spans 48 bases and is read in frame from base 1. Germline trimming: 4 bases from V, 3 bases from J; junction bases outside gene matches: 11. The immunoSEQ Assay, a bias-controlled multiplex PCR, was used to amplify TCRbeta CDR3 regions from genomic DNA. Concerning the study's data processing: The number of nucleated cells in each sample was estimated by amplification of reference gene primers within the assay. Sequence reads were collapsed and filtered to measure the absolute abundance of every unique TCRbeta CDR3 rearrangement. For each sample, productive Simpson clonality was calculated as the square root of Simpson's diversity index over productive rearrangements. As stored in TCRdb, this immuneACCESS dataset retains in-frame rearrangements with V and J assigned. A fraction of the clones does not appear; measured against another copy, unresolved V genes explain less than half of the discrepancy, and the remainder lacks a known reason. The D gene and trimming were derived from the DNA, and the V and J assignments and clone size from that table. The sample includes approximately 280,000 clones, with 70% to 85% observed a single time. The ten top clones hold around 1.6% of the sample.

This clone was seen only a few times. No cognate antigen has been identified for it. No base qualities exist here, and no much larger clone lies one base off it. This sequence was found in a human donor with COVID-19, enrolled during active disease. The donor label of this sample is uncertain. The V and J genes are TRBV18 and TRBJ2-7; the central 8 bases match TRBD1. Input material: peripheral blood. The CDR3 protein: CASSLEQGDEGYEQYF. The DNA reads as follows: TGTGCCAGCTCACTTGAACAGGGGGATGAGGGCTACGAGCAGTACTTC.